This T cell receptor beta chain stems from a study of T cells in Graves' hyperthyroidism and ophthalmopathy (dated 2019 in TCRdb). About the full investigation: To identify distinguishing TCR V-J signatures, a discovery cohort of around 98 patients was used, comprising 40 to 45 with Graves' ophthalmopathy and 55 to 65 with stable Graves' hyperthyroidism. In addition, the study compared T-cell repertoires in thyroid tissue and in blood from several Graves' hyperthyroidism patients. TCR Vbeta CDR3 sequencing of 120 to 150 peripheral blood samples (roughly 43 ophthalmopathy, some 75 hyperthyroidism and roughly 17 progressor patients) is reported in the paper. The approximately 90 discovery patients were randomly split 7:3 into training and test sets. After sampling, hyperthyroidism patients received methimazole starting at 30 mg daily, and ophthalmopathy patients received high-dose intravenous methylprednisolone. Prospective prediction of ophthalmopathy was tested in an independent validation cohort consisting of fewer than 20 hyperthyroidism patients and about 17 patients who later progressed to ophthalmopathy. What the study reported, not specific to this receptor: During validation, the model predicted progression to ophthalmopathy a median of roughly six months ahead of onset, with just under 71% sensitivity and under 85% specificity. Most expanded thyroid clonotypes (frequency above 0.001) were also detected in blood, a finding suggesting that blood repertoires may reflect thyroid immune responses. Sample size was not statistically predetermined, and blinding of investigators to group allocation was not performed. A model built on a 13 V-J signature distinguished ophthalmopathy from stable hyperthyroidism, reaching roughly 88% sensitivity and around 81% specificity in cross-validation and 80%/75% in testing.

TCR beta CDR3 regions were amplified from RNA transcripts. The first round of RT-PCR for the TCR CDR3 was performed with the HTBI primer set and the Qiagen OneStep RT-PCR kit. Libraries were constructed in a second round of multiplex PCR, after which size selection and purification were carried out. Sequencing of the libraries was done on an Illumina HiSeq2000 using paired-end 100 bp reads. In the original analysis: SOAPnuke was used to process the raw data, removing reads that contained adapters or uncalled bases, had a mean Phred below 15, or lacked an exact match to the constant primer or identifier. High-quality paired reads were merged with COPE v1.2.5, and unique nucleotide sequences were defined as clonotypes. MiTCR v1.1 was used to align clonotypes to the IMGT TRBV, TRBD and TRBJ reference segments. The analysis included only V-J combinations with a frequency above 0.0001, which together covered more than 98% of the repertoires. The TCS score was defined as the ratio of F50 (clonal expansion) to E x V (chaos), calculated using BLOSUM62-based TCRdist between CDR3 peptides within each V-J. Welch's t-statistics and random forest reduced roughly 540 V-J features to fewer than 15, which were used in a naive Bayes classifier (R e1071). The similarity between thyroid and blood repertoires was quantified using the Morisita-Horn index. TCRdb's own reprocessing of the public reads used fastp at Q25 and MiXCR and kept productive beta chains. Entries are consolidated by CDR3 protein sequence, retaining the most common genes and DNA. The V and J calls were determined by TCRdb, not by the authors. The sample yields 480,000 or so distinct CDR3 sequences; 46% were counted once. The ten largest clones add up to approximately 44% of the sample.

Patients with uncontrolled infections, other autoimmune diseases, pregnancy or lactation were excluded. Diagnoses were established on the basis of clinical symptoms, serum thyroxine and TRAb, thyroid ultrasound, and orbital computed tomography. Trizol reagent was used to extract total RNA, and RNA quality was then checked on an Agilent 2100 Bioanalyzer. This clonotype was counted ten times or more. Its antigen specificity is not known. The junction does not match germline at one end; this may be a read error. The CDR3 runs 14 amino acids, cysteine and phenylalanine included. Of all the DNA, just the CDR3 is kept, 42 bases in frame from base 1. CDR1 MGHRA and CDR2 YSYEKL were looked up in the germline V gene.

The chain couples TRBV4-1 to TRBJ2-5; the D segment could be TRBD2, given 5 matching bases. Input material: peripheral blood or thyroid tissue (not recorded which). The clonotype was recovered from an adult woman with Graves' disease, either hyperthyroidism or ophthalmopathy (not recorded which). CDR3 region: CASSQNTRSETQYF. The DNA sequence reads TGTGCCAGCAGCCAAAATACTAGATCAGAGACCCAGTACTTC.